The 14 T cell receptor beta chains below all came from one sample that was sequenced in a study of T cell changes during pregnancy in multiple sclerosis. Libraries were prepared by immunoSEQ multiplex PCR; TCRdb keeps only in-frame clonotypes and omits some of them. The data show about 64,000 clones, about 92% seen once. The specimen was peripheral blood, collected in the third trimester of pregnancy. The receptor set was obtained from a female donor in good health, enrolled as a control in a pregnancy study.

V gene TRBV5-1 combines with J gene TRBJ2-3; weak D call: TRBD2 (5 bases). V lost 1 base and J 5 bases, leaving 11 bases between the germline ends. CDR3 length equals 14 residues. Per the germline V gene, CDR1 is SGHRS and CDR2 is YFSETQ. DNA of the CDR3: TGCGCCAGCAGCTTGCCGATAGGAGGAGATACGCAGTATTTT. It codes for CASSLPIGGDTQYF.

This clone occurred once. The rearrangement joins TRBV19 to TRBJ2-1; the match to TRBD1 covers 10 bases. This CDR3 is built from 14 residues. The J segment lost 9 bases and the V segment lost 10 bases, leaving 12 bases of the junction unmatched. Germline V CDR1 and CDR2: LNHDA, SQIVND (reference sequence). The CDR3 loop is CATGGTGAVTEQFF. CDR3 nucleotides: TGTGCCACGGGGGGGACAGGGGCAGTAACTGAGCAGTTCTTC.

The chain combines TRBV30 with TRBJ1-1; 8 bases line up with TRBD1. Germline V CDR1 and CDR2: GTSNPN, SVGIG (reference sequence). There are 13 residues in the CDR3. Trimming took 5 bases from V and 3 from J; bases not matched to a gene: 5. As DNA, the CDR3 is TGTGCCTGGGGGGAACAGGGGGACACTGAAGCTTTCTTT. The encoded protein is CAWGEQGDTEAFF.

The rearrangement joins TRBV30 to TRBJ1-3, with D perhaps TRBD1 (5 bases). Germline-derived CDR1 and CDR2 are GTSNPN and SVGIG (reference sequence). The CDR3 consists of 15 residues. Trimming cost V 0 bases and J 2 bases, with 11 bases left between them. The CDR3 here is CAWSVRAGPGNTIYF. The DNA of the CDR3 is TGTGCCTGGAGTGTAAGGGCAGGGCCTGGAAACACCATATATTTT.

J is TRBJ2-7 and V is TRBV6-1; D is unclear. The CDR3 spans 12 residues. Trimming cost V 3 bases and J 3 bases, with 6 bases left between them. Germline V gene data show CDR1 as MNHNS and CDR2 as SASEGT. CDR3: CASSDLFYEQYF. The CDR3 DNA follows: TGTGCCAGCAGTGACCTCTTCTACGAGCAGTACTTC.

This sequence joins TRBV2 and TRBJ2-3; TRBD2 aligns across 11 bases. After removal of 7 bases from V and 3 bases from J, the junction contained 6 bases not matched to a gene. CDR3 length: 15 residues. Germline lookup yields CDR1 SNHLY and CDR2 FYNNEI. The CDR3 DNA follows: TGTGCCAGCAATCTAGCGGGGGGAAAAACAGATACGCAGTATTTT. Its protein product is CASNLAGGKTDTQYF.

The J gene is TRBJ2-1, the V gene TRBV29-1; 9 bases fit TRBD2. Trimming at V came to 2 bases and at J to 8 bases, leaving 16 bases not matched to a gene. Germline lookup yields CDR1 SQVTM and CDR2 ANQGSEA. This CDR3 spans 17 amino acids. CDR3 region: CSVEMGVWAGGGYEQFF. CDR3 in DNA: TGCAGCGTTGAAATGGGAGTGTGGGCGGGAGGGGGCTATGAGCAGTTCTTC.

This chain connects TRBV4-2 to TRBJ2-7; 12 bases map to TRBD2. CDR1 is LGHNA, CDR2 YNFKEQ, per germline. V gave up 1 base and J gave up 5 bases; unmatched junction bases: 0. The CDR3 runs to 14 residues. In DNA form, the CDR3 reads TGTGCCAGCAGCCAAGGACTAGCGGGAGACGAGCAGTACTTC. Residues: CASSQGLAGDEQYF.

The CDR3 here is CASSSGLAERGYEQYF. The CDR3, as DNA: TGTGCCAGCAGTTCCGGACTAGCGGAGAGGGGATACGAGCAGTACTTC. The rearrangement joins TRBV6-5 to TRBJ2-7; TRBD2 matches at 10 bases. Per germline, CDR1 MNHEY and CDR2 SVGAGI. The CDR3 is 16 amino acids. V was pared by 4 bases and J by 4 bases, with 10 bases of the junction left unmatched.

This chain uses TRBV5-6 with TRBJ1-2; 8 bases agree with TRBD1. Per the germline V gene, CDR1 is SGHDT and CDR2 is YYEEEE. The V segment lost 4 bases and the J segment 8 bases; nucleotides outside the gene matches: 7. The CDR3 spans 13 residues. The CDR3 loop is CASSRTGSGGYTF. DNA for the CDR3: TGTGCCAGCAGCAGGACAGGGTCTGGGGGCTACACCTTC.

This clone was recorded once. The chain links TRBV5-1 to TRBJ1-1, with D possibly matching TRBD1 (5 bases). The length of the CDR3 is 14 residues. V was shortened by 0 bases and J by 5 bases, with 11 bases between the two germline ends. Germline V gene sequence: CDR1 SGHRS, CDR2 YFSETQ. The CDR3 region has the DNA TGCGCCAGCAGCTTGGGGGGCAGTTTGACTGAAGCTTTCTTT. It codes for CASSLGGSLTEAFF.

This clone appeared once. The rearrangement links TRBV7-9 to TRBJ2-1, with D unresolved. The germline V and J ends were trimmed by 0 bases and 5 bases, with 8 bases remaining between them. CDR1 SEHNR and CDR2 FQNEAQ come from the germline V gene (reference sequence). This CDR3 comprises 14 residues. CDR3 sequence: CASSLARSHNEQFF. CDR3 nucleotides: TGTGCCAGCAGCTTAGCGCGGTCTCACAATGAGCAGTTCTTC.

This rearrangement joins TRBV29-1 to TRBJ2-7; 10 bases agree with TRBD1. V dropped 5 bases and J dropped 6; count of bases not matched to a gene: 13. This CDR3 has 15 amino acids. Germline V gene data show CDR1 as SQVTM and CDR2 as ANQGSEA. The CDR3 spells CSVRDRGRGQFEQYF. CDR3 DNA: TGCAGCGTTAGGGACAGGGGCAGGGGGCAATTCGAGCAGTACTTC.

The CDR3, as DNA: TGTGCCAGCAGTCGTGGACAGATTGAAGCTTTCTTT. Translated: CASSRGQIEAFF. The V and J genes are TRBV11-3 and TRBJ1-1; maybe TRBD1 (6 bases). Germline values: CDR1 SGHNT, CDR2 YENEEA. CDR3 length: 12 residues. Trimming left V 6 bases short and J 7 bases short, with 12 bases between.